This T cell receptor (beta chain) was recovered during a study of shared clonotypes between healthy human individuals. Notes on the study in general: The naive CD4 repertoires of several donors were compared, and approximately 4.5% of clonotypes were shared.

In the case of this clone: The antigen remains unidentified.

Deletions cut 3 bases from V and 6 bases from J, with 17 bases between. In germline, CDR1 is SGHTA, CDR2 FQGNSA. The CDR3 loop spans 16 amino acids. Each cell subset's genomic DNA was divided evenly among several immunoSEQ plates. Repertoires were generated with immunoSEQ multiplex PCR, while TCRdb's copy carries only in-frame clones and drops some. Found here are 2 million to 3 million clones, over 85% of them singletons; the top ten hold approximately 0.37%. Sequenced input: naive CD4+ T cells from PBMCs. Subset specified: CD45RA+ positively selected. The clonotype comes from a man aged 18 to 29 in good health. Some clones in this sample may be carry-over from other donors' samples. This rearrangement joins TRBV7-2 to TRBJ2-2; no firm D call. The CDR3 protein is CASSFPGRADPGELFF. The CDR3 DNA sequence: TGTGCCAGCAGCTTTCCCGGACGGGCGGATCCCGGGGAGCTGTTTTTT.